The sequence of this TCR beta chain was determined in a study of OX40 agonist ivuxolimab in advanced cancers. Overall study: The study enrolled dose-escalation patients with hepatocellular carcinoma, melanoma, renal cell or head and neck cancer.

Clones were read by immunoSEQ multiplex PCR, and TCRdb kept only the in-frame ones, dropping some. This sample carries about 100,000 clones, more than 85% of them seen once, and the ten largest clones take roughly 0.61%. Prior autoimmune disease or systemic immunosuppression barred patients. The sequencing used CD4+ or CD8+ T cells sorted from blood, collected in a trial of the OX40 agonist ivuxolimab. The origin of this receptor is an adult with an advanced solid tumor such as melanoma, head and neck, liver or kidney cancer.

CDR3 in DNA: TGTGCCAGCAGCTTACTGCCGGGAGGCTACGAGCAGTACTTC. Residues: CASSLLPGGYEQYF. V and J are TRBV11-2 and TRBJ2-7, with 7 positions matching TRBD2. CDR1 is SGHAT and CDR2 is FQNNGV in the germline V gene. The CDR3 has 14 amino acids. The V and J ends lost 2 bases and 3 bases, in that order; junction bases with no gene match: 4.